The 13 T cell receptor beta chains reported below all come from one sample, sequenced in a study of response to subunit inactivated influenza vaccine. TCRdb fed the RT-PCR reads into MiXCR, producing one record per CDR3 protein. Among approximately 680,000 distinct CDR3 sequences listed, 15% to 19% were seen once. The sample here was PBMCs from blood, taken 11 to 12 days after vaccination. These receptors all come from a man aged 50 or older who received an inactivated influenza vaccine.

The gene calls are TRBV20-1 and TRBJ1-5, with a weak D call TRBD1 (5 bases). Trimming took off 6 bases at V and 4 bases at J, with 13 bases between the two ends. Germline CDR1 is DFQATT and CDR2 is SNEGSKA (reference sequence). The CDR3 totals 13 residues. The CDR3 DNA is TGCAGTGCCTATGGGACCCAAAATCAGCCCCAGCATTTT. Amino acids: CSAYGTQNQPQHF.

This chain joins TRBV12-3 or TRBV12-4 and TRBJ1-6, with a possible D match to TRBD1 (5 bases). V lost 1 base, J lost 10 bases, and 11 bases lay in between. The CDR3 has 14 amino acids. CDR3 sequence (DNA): TGTGCCAGCAGTTTAGGGGGACTCCTATCACCCCTCCACTTT. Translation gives CASSLGGLLSPLHF.

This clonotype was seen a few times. The CDR3 loop is CASRLAGDYEQYF. CDR3 nucleotide sequence: TGTGCCAGCAGACTAGCGGGGGACTACGAGCAGTACTTC. The V call is TRBV6-2 or TRBV6-3, the J call TRBJ2-7; TRBD2 matches at 11 bases. V shed 6 bases and J 3 bases; nucleotides not matched to a gene: 1. Germline V gene data show CDR1 as MNHEY and CDR2 as SVGEGT. The CDR3 covers 13 residues.

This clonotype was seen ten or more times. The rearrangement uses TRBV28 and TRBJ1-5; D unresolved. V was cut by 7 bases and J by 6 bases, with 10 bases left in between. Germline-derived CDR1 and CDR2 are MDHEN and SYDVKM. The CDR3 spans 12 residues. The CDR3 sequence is CASNPLSQPQHF. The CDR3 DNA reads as TGTGCCAGCAACCCCCTAAGTCAGCCCCAGCATTTT.

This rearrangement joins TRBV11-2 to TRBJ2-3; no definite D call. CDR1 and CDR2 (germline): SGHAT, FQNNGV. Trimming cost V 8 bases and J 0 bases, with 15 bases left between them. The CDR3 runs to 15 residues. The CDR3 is CASSKTFSSTDTQYF. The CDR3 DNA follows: TGTGCCAGCTCCAAGACCTTCTCTAGCACAGATACGCAGTATTTT.

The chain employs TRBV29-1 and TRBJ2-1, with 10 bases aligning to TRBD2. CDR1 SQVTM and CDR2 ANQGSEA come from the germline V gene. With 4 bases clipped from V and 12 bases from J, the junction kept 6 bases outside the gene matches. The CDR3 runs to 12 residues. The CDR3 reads CSVGASGSGQFF. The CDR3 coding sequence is TGCAGCGTTGGGGCTAGCGGGAGTGGGCAGTTCTTC.

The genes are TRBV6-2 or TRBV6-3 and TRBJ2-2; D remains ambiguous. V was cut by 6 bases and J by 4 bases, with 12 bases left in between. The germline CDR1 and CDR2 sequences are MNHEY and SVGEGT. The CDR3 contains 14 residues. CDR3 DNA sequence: TGTGCCAGCAGACCCCAATCGACCACCGGGGAGCTGTTTTTT. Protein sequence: CASRPQSTTGELFF.

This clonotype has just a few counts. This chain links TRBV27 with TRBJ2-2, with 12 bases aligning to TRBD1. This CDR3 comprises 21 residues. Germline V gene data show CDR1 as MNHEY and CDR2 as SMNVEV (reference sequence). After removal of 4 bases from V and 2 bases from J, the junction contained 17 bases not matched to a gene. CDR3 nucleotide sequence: TGTGCCAGCAGTTCTCGGCCCGGGACAGGGGGCGCGATTAGAAACACCGGGGAGCTGTTTTTT. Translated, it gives CASSSRPGTGGAIRNTGELFF.

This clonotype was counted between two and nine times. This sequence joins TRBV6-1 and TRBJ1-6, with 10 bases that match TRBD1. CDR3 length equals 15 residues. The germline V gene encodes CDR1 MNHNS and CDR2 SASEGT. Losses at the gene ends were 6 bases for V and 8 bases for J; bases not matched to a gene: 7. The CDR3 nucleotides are TGTGCCAGCAGCAAGGGACAGGGGTATGATTCACCCCTCCACTTT. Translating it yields CASSKGQGYDSPLHF.

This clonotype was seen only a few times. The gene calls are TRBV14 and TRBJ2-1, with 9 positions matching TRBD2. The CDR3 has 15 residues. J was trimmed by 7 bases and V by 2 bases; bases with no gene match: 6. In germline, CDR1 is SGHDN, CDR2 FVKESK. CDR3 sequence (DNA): TGTGCCAGCAGCCAATGGCGGGGGGGCCTGAATGAGCAGTTCTTC. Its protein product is CASSQWRGGLNEQFF.

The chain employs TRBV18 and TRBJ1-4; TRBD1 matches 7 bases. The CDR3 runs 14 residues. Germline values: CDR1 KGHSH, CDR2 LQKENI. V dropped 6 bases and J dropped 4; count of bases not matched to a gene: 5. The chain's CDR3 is CASSPGQRNEKLFF. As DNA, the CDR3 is TGTGCCAGCTCGCCGGGACAGCGTAATGAAAAACTGTTTTTT.

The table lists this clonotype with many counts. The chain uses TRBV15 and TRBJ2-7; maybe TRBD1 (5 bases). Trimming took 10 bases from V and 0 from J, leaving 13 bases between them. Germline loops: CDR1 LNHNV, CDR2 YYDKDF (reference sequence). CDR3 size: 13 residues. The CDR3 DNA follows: TGTGCCATTCGGCAGGGCAGCTCCTACGAGCAGTACTTC. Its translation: CAIRQGSSYEQYF.

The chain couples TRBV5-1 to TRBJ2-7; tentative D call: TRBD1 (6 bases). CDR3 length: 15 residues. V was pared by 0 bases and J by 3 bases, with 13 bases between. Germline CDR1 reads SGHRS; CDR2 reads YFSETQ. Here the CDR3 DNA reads TGCGCCAGCAGCTTGGGCCGGTCCAGGGGCTACGAGCAGTACTTC. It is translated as CASSLGRSRGYEQYF.